This T cell receptor beta chain comes out of a study of beta chain features in type 1 diabetes. Findings and caveats of the study: Researchers cautioned that cDNA sequencing could over-represent cells with high TCR expression. It was not settled here whether HLA type affects TCRB rearrangement. In all four CD4+ subsets, TCRB CDR3 length was significantly, moderately reduced in type 1 diabetes.

Every isolated RNA sample was fully reverse transcribed, so sequencing captured expressed TCRB transcripts. There were approximately 3.5 million reads on average in the naive, central memory and regulatory T cell samples. Generated by immunoSEQ multiplex PCR, the TCRdb table keeps only in-frame clones and is missing some. Among more than 110,000 clones, 6.9% were seen once, and the ten largest hold roughly 1.4%. Notes on this clone: The antigen is not known.

Germline trimming cut 2 bases from V and 2 bases from J; bases unmatched to any gene: 8. Per germline, CDR1 MNHNS and CDR2 SASEGT. There are 17 residues in the CDR3. This sequence was found in a young woman in good health. What was sequenced was central memory CD4+ T cells from blood. The chain uses TRBV6-1 and TRBJ1-5; 8 nucleotides align to TRBD1. CDR3: CASSERGTGYGNQPQHF. The DNA of the CDR3 is TGTGCCAGCAGTGAACGGGGGACAGGATATGGCAATCAGCCCCAGCATTTT.